This TCR beta chain was captured in a study of blood T cells in healthy people across ages. Primed by a sample-barcoded 5' primer and a J-beta primer mix, a second PCR proceeded for about 7 to 11 cycles. One entry per CDR3 protein results from TCRdb running MiXCR on the 5' RACE reads. The table records around 800,000 distinct CDR3 sequences, under 30% of them present only once. This CDR3 contains 13 residues. The J segment lost 5 bases and the V segment lost 9 bases, leaving 10 bases of the junction unmatched. This clonotype was seen only a few times. The sample also formed part of further work on T cells of mothers and their children.

The clonotype comes from a boy younger than 18 in good health. The V gene is TRBV23-1, the J gene TRBJ2-7; 7 bases are shared with TRBD1. TRBV23-1 is flagged as an ORF with uncertain function. Sequences were obtained from blood. The CDR3 bases are TGCGCCAGTTCGGGACAGCAAGTCCACGAGCAGTACTTC. Protein sequence: CASSGQQVHEQYF.